These 9 T cell receptor beta chains came from one sample sequenced in a study of blood T cell repertoires in COVID-19. TCRdb keeps only in-frame clones here, not all; method: immunoSEQ multiplex PCR. The table includes some 90,000 clones, roughly 80% detected once. What was sequenced was peripheral blood. The receptors shown here come from a human donor in a cohort sampled during active COVID-19.

This chain uses TRBV5-1 with TRBJ1-1, with D possibly being TRBD1 (5 bases). Deletions cut 0 bases from V and 3 bases from J, with 15 bases between. The germline V gene has CDR1 SGHRS and CDR2 YFSETQ. The CDR3 is 16 amino acids. The CDR3 DNA is TGCGCCAGCAGCTTGGGGCCGCAGGGAGGAGACACTGAAGCTTTCTTT. Its translation is CASSLGPQGGDTEAFF.

This chain connects TRBV30 to TRBJ1-1, with D possibly being TRBD1 (5 bases). Germline CDR1 GTSNPN, CDR2 SVGIG (reference sequence). The V and J ends lost 4 bases and 0 bases respectively, with 24 bases between them. The CDR3 totals 18 residues. Here the CDR3 DNA reads TGTGCCTGGACCCGGGGCGGGGCTTTAGGCGGTATGAACACTGAAGCTTTCTTT. It codes for CAWTRGGALGGMNTEAFF.

The sample holds one count of this clone. The chain recombines TRBV5-3 with TRBJ2-5; D may be TRBD2 (5 bases). TRBV5-3 is an open reading frame, and its role is uncertain. The CDR3 consists of 15 residues. V shed 2 bases and J shed 5 bases, with 16 bases lying between them. CDR3: CARSFLGIRDETQYF. The CDR3 DNA reads TGTGCCAGAAGCTTCCTTGGAATACGGGATGAGACCCAGTACTTC.

This clone was seen a single time. CDR3 region: CASSLGPGSSYEQYF. The DNA of the CDR3 is TGTGCCAGCAGCTTAGGCCCCGGTAGCTCCTACGAGCAGTACTTC. The chain recombines TRBV7-2 with TRBJ2-7; no firm D call. The germline V and J ends were trimmed by 1 base and 0 bases, with 10 bases remaining between them. The CDR3 runs 15 residues. Germline-derived CDR1 and CDR2 are SGHTA and FQGNSA.

CDR3 DNA: TGCGCCAGCAGCCAAATACAGGGGGCCTGGGGCTACACCTTC. It codes for CASSQIQGAWGYTF. This chain links TRBV4-3 with TRBJ1-2, with 9 nucleotides matching TRBD1. The J segment lost 8 bases and the V segment lost 2 bases, leaving 6 bases of the junction unmatched. The CDR3 totals 14 residues. Per the germline V gene, CDR1 is LGHNA and CDR2 is YSLEER.

This clone was observed a handful of times. This chain links TRBV5-5 with TRBJ1-5, with 8 bases aligning to TRBD1. CDR3 size: 15 residues. Germline lookup yields CDR1 SGHKS and CDR2 YYEKEE (reference sequence). With 2 bases clipped from V and 4 bases from J, the junction kept 5 bases outside the gene matches. The CDR3 DNA is TGTGCCAGCAGCTTCGGACGACAGGGGAATCAGCCCCAGCATTTT. Translated: CASSFGRQGNQPQHF.

The chain uses TRBV3-1 (or the pseudogene TRBV3-2) and TRBJ2-5, with D possibly TRBD1 on 6 matching bases. This CDR3 spans 15 amino acids. From germline, CDR1 is LGHDT and CDR2 YNNKEL (reference sequence). V was trimmed by 2 bases and J by 1 base, leaving 11 bases between them. The CDR3 coding sequence is TGTGCCAGCAGCCAACACAGGGTAAGCCAAGAGACCCAGTACTTC. It yields the protein CASSQHRVSQETQYF.

The V and J genes are TRBV7-8 and TRBJ1-6, with 7 bases aligning to TRBD1. Per the germline V gene, CDR1 is SGHVS and CDR2 is FQNEAQ. The CDR3 has 15 residues. The V and J ends lost 4 bases and 7 bases, in that order; junction bases with no gene match: 7. This chain's CDR3 is CASSSRQGRNSPLHF. DNA for the CDR3: TGTGCCAGCAGCTCAAGACAGGGAAGGAATTCACCCCTCCACTTT.

In nucleotides, the CDR3 is TGTGCCAGCAGCTTAGACGGGAATCCGCAGTACTTC. It codes for CASSLDGNPQYF. The V gene is TRBV5-5, the J gene TRBJ2-7, with a tentative D call TRBD2 (5 bases). Deletions cut 2 bases from V and 9 bases from J, with 12 bases between. The CDR3 totals 12 residues. In germline, CDR1 is SGHKS, CDR2 YYEKEE (reference sequence).